The next 31 T cell receptor beta chains were all read from a single sample in a study of control samples from healthy donors and cancer patients. Using immunoSEQ multiplex PCR, the repertoire was profiled, and TCRdb retains in-frame clones only, with some absent. The sample holds 130,000 or so clones, just under 95% seen once. Sequences were obtained from blood. The source is a man aged 18 to 29 in good health.

This clone appeared a single time. The rearrangement joins TRBV5-4 to TRBJ2-7; 8 bases agree with TRBD2. V lost 7 bases and J lost 0; bases outside the gene matches: 6. Germline V gene data show CDR1 as SGHNT and CDR2 as YYREEE (reference sequence). The CDR3 spans 14 residues. The DNA of the CDR3 is TGTGCCAGCCGCTACGGGGGGGGCTCCTACGAGCAGTACTTC. Protein sequence: CASRYGGGSYEQYF.

This chain uses TRBV12-3 or TRBV12-4 with TRBJ2-2; no reliable D call. Deletions cut 6 bases from V and 3 bases from J, with 2 bases between. The CDR3 contains 11 residues. The CDR3 coding sequence is TGTGCCAGCAGGGACACCGGGGAGCTGTTTTTT. This sequence encodes CASRDTGELFF.

The rearrangement joins TRBV5-1 to TRBJ2-7; D is unresolved. The CDR3 is made up of 15 amino acids. V dropped 0 bases and J dropped 2 bases, with 12 bases sitting between them. Looked up from germline, CDR1 is SGHRS and CDR2 is YFSETQ. The CDR3 DNA is TGCGCCAGCAGCTTGGCTAGGGCACCGACCTACGAGCAGTACTTC. It yields the protein CASSLARAPTYEQYF.

The chain carries TRBV5-4 and TRBJ1-3; a possible D gene is TRBD1 (5 bases). This CDR3 is built from 17 residues. V was shortened by 2 bases and J by 0 bases, with 15 bases between the two germline ends. The germline V gene encodes CDR1 SGHNT and CDR2 YYREEE (reference sequence). The CDR3 spells CASSFDPPGGSGNTIYF. CDR3 in DNA: TGTGCCAGCAGCTTTGACCCTCCGGGGGGCTCTGGAAACACCATATATTTT.

The V gene is TRBV6-6, the J gene TRBJ1-3; D remains ambiguous. The ends were cut back, 0 bases at V and 0 bases at J, with 6 bases in the middle. This CDR3 spans 15 amino acids. In germline, CDR1 is MNHNY, CDR2 SVGAGI (reference sequence). Here the CDR3 reads CASSYSGFSGNTIYF. The CDR3 nucleotides are TGTGCCAGCAGTTACTCAGGTTTCTCTGGAAACACCATATATTTT.

This clone was counted a single time. This chain joins TRBV10-3 and TRBJ1-4; maybe TRBD1 (6 bases). V was pared by 0 bases and J by 8 bases, with 7 bases between. This CDR3 spans 13 amino acids. Looked up from germline, CDR1 is ENHRY and CDR2 is SYGVKD. CDR3 loop: CAISESGGEKLFF. Written as DNA, the CDR3 is TGTGCCATCAGTGAGTCAGGGGGGGAAAAACTGTTTTTT.

This rearrangement joins TRBV12-5 to TRBJ1-5; D remains ambiguous. Between the trimmed V and J ends, which lost 1 base and 7 bases, there was a span of 2 bases. This CDR3 has 11 amino acids. CDR1 LGHNT and CDR2 FRNRAP come from the germline V gene. The CDR3 nucleotides read TGTGCTAGTGGTTTGGAACAGCCCCAGCATTTT. It codes for CASGLEQPQHF.

The chain recombines TRBV29-1 with TRBJ2-6, with a weak D call TRBD2 (6 bases). CDR3 length: 16 amino acids. V lost 0 bases to trimming and J lost 4 bases, with 13 bases between them. The germline V gene has CDR1 SQVTM and CDR2 ANQGSEA. This CDR3 reads CSVEDRRERGANVLTF. The DNA of the CDR3 is TGCAGCGTTGAAGATCGGAGGGAGCGAGGGGCCAACGTCCTGACTTTC.

The gene calls are TRBV6-2 or TRBV6-3 and TRBJ2-3; 8 bases match TRBD2. V shed 2 bases and J 5 bases; nucleotides not matched to a gene: 9. From germline, CDR1 is MNHEY and CDR2 SVGEGT. This CDR3 is 16 amino acids long. CDR3 in amino acids: CASSYGRGVIGDTQYF. The CDR3 coding sequence is TGTGCCAGCAGTTACGGGCGGGGGGTGATCGGAGATACGCAGTATTTT.

The CDR3 is CASSQGGGDNTDTQYF. The CDR3 region has the DNA TGTGCCAGCAGCCAGGGCGGGGGAGATAACACAGATACGCAGTATTTT. The chain links TRBV4-2 to TRBJ2-3, with 7 bases aligning to TRBD2. V shed 3 bases and J 2 bases; nucleotides not matched to a gene: 8. From germline, CDR1 is LGHNA and CDR2 YNFKEQ. CDR3 size: 16 residues.

This clone was detected only once. The chain has TRBV5-4 and TRBJ1-5; D is perhaps TRBD1 (5 bases). The V end lost 4 bases, the J end lost 5 bases, and 22 bases lay between the germline ends. CDR1 SGHNT and CDR2 YYREEE come from the germline V gene (reference sequence). The CDR3 covers 17 residues. The CDR3 loop is CASSPRPGLAQDQPQHF. Written as DNA, the CDR3 is TGTGCCAGCAGCCCGCGCCCAGGATTGGCACAGGATCAGCCCCAGCATTTT. The whole variable domain, remainder taken from reference TRBV5-4 and TRBJ1-5, is ETGVTQSPTHLIKTRGQQVTLRCSSQSGHNTVSWYQQALGQGPQFIFQYYREEENGRGNFPPRFSGLQFPNYSSELNVNALELDDSALYLCASSPRPGLAQDQPQHFGDGTRLSIL.

As DNA, the CDR3 is TGTGCCAGCAGCTTGGACGGAAACTATGGCTACACCTTC. The encoded protein is CASSLDGNYGYTF. The chain joins TRBV5-4 to TRBJ1-2; no clear D. Looked up from germline, CDR1 is SGHNT and CDR2 is YYREEE (reference sequence). Trimming left V 0 bases short and J 2 bases short, with 5 bases between. The CDR3 runs 13 residues.

The J gene is TRBJ2-7, the V gene TRBV3-1 (or the pseudogene TRBV3-2); either TRBD1 or TRBD2 may fit D (5 bases each). The CDR3 is 15 amino acids. The V gene's germline CDR1 is LGHDT and CDR2 YNNKEL (reference sequence). V gave up 4 bases and J gave up 9 bases, with 22 bases separating them. In DNA form, the CDR3 reads TGTGCCAGCAGCCTACAATCCGGGACGTTTGTTCGGCAGTACTTC. Translating it yields CASSLQSGTFVRQYF.

The genes are TRBV2 and TRBJ2-1; 10 bases are a match to TRBD2. This CDR3 has 19 residues. V dropped 4 bases and J dropped 5; count of bases not matched to a gene: 17. Germline assignment: CDR1 SNHLY and CDR2 FYNNEI. DNA of the CDR3: TGTGCCAGCAGTGTGGCGGCTAGCGGGGGTCCTCGGATCCACAATGAGCAGTTCTTC. Its translation: CASSVAASGGPRIHNEQFF.

The chain is built from TRBV3-1 (or the pseudogene TRBV3-2) and TRBJ1-4; 9 positions agree with TRBD1. J lost 8 bases, V lost 0 bases, and 7 bases had no gene match. The CDR3 runs to 16 residues. The germline gives CDR1 LGHDT, CDR2 YNNKEL (reference sequence). The CDR3 loop reads CASSQEWDRVGEKLFF. CDR3 DNA: TGTGCCAGCAGCCAAGAATGGGACAGGGTCGGAGAAAAACTGTTTTTT.

V gene TRBV7-9 combines with J gene TRBJ1-1; 8 bases line up with TRBD1. CDR3 length: 17 amino acids. Trimming at V came to 5 bases and at J to 0 bases, leaving 11 bases not matched to a gene. Germline CDR1 is SEHNR and CDR2 is FQNEAQ (reference sequence). The CDR3, as DNA: TGTGCCAGCAGCCCATGGTGGACAGGGATTTTGAACACTGAAGCTTTCTTT. It encodes CASSPWWTGILNTEAFF.

The rearrangement joins TRBV6-6 to TRBJ1-1, with no clear D. Germline-derived CDR1 and CDR2 are MNHNY and SVGAGI (reference sequence). V was clipped by 3 bases and J by 0 bases, with 8 bases between them. The CDR3 sequence is 14 residues long. This CDR3 reads CASSYGPMNTEAFF. CDR3 sequence (DNA): TGTGCCAGCAGTTATGGCCCGATGAACACTGAAGCTTTCTTT.

The chain recombines TRBV5-1 with TRBJ1-1; the D is unclear. CDR1 and CDR2 (germline): SGHRS, YFSETQ. CDR3 length: 13 amino acids. Deletions cut 2 bases from V and 2 bases from J, with 7 bases between. CDR3 loop: CASSFDINTEAFF. The CDR3 nucleotides are TGCGCCAGCAGCTTCGACATCAACACTGAAGCTTTCTTT.

This clone was seen once. V is TRBV9 and J is TRBJ1-5; D is ambiguous. The germline V gene has CDR1 SGDLS and CDR2 YYNGEE. The CDR3 totals 14 residues. V lost 0 bases, J lost 6 bases, and 10 bases lay in between. The CDR3 protein is CASSVERDGQPQHF. The CDR3 DNA reads TGTGCCAGCAGCGTAGAACGCGACGGTCAGCCCCAGCATTTT.

The chain uses TRBV6-4 and TRBJ2-7, with D possibly TRBD2 on 6 matching bases. V was shortened by 4 bases and J by 5 bases, with 12 bases between the two germline ends. CDR1 is MRHNA, CDR2 SNTAGT, per germline. The CDR3 has 13 amino acids. CDR3 nucleotides: TGTGCCAGCAGTGGGGAGGCGGGCCACGAGCAGTACTTC. Its translation: CASSGEAGHEQYF.

The chain uses TRBV27 and TRBJ1-2; maybe TRBD1 (5 bases). The CDR3 is made up of 14 amino acids. Germline V lookup: CDR1 MNHEY, CDR2 SMNVEV (reference sequence). Trimming removed 6 bases from V and 4 bases from J, with 15 bases in between. CDR3 in DNA: TGTGCCAGCAGCCTAGTCGGGGGGGGCTATGGCTACACCTTC. Encoded protein: CASSLVGGGYGYTF.

This clone was recorded only once. The J gene is TRBJ1-4, the V gene TRBV27; possibly TRBD1 for D (5 bases). The V gene's germline CDR1 is MNHEY and CDR2 SMNVEV (reference sequence). The CDR3 covers 18 residues. Trimming shortened V by 4 bases and J by 2 bases, and 20 bases separated the two germline ends. This CDR3 is CASSWDYGTRATNEKLFF. The CDR3 bases are TGTGCCAGCAGTTGGGACTACGGGACTAGGGCGACTAATGAAAAACTGTTTTTT.

V is TRBV6-5 and J is TRBJ1-5; D is ambiguous. The germline V and J ends were trimmed by 10 bases and 5 bases, with 12 bases remaining between them. In germline, CDR1 is MNHEY, CDR2 SVGAGI. The CDR3 sequence is 12 residues long. The CDR3 sequence is CATKEGDQPQHF. In DNA, the CDR3 is TGTGCCACCAAGGAGGGAGATCAGCCCCAGCATTTT.

The chain joins TRBV5-1 to TRBJ1-1; TRBD1 might be the D (5 bases). CDR1 is SGHRS, CDR2 YFSETQ, per germline. Trimming stripped 7 bases from V and 2 bases from J, with 15 bases between. The CDR3 is 14 amino acids. The chain's CDR3 is CASEMGTENTEAFF. The CDR3 region has the DNA TGCGCCAGCGAGATGGGGACGGAAAACACTGAAGCTTTCTTT. Full variable domain (remainder filled in from reference TRBV5-1 and TRBJ1-1): KAGVTQTPRYLIKTRGQQVTLSCSPISGHRSVSWYQQTPGQGLQFLFEYFSETQRNKGNFPGRFSGRQFSNSRSEMNVSTLELGDSALYLCASEMGTENTEAFFGQGTRLTVV.

The chain is built from TRBV3-1 (or the pseudogene TRBV3-2) and TRBJ2-5, with 12 positions matching TRBD2. Germline-derived CDR1 and CDR2 are LGHDT and YNNKEL (reference sequence). The CDR3 spans 15 residues. J was trimmed by 5 bases and V by 2 bases; bases with no gene match: 3. This CDR3 reads CASSQPLAGGETQYF. CDR3 DNA: TGTGCCAGCAGCCAACCCCTAGCGGGAGGGGAGACCCAGTACTTC.

The CDR3 sequence is CASRPGLGQETQYF. The CDR3 DNA reads TGTGCCAGCAGACCCGGACTAGGCCAAGAGACCCAGTACTTC. The chain carries TRBV27 and TRBJ2-5; the match to TRBD2 covers 7 bases. This CDR3 is built from 14 residues. V shed 6 bases, J shed 1 base, and the junction held 5 bases outside the gene matches. Germline CDR1 is MNHEY and CDR2 is SMNVEV (reference sequence).

CDR3 amino acids: CASGWGGVDNEQFF. DNA of the CDR3: TGTGCTAGTGGTTGGGGAGGGGTGGACAATGAGCAGTTCTTC. The chain carries TRBV12-5 and TRBJ2-1, with 7 bases lining up with TRBD2. This CDR3 is built from 14 residues. The germline V gene has CDR1 LGHNT and CDR2 FRNRAP. With V trimmed by 4 bases and J by 5 bases, 5 bases remained unmatched.

V usage is TRBV30 and J usage is TRBJ1-2; the D gene is possibly TRBD1 (5 bases). Germline CDR1 GTSNPN, CDR2 SVGIG (reference sequence). V gave up 1 base and J gave up 6 bases, with 12 bases separating them. This CDR3 is built from 13 residues. The CDR3 loop reads CAWSGGRGDGYTF. The CDR3 DNA reads TGTGCCTGGAGTGGTGGGAGGGGCGATGGCTACACCTTC. Filled out from reference TRBV30 and TRBJ1-2, the complete variable domain reads SQTIHQWPATLVQPVGSPLSLECTVEGTSNPNLYWYRQAAGRGLQLLFYSVGIGQISSEVPQNLSASRPQDRQFILSSKKLLLSDSGFYLCAWSGGRGDGYTFGSGTRLTVV.

This chain links TRBV9 with TRBJ2-1, with D possibly being TRBD2 (5 bases). CDR1 SGDLS and CDR2 YYNGEE come from the germline V gene. V lost 0 bases and J lost 9, with 7 bases in between. This CDR3 comprises 12 residues. The CDR3 loop is CASSVGSGEQFF. The CDR3 region has the DNA TGTGCCAGCAGCGTAGGAAGCGGTGAGCAGTTCTTC.

In this sample, this clone turned up once. This chain joins TRBV10-3 and TRBJ2-7; D is possibly TRBD1 (7 bases). Germline V lookup: CDR1 ENHRY, CDR2 SYGVKD. The CDR3 length is 14 residues. Trimming pared 6 bases from V and 5 bases from J, leaving 17 bases between. The CDR3 here is CAIRGGQIDHEQYF. For the CDR3, the DNA is TGTGCCATCAGGGGGGGACAGATCGACCACGAGCAGTACTTC.

This sequence joins TRBV13 and TRBJ1-3; D is unresolved. Germline assignment: CDR1 PRHDT and CDR2 FYEKMQ (reference sequence). The CDR3 consists of 14 residues. V was clipped by 8 bases and J by 1 base, with 12 bases between them. CDR3 sequence: CASSTRASGNTIYF. The CDR3 nucleotides read TGTGCCAGCTCGACGAGGGCATCTGGAAACACCATATATTTT.